This entry describes one TCR beta chain. As yet, its antigen is unknown. This sample stems from a study of Ad26.COV2.S vaccination and SARS-CoV-2 variants. The table came from immunoSEQ multiplex PCR; TCRdb's copy has only in-frame clones and leaves some out. The data hold about 350,000 clones, with about 92% observed a single time. Notes on the study in general: Vaccinees showed greater spike-specific TCR breadth than placebo recipients. The TCR breadth and depth analyses may have produced an underestimate of total T cell responses. There was reportedly substantial breadth in spike-specific CD8+ and CD4+ T cell responses after vaccination.

Germline V gene data show CDR1 as SGHRS and CDR2 as YFSETQ. Trimming removed 4 bases from V and 4 bases from J; junction bases left unmatched: 4. This CDR3 contains 14 residues. The clonotype originates from a human donor who had recovered from COVID-19. This chain connects TRBV5-1 to TRBJ2-7, with TRBD1 identical over 11 bases. Sequencing used peripheral blood, obtained after recovery from COVID-19. The CDR3 protein is CASSRGTGGYEQYF. CDR3 DNA: TGCGCCAGCAGCCGGGGGACAGGGGGGTACGAGCAGTACTTC. The full variable domain, rest sourced from reference TRBV5-1 and TRBJ2-7, is KAGVTQTPRYLIKTRGQQVTLSCSPISGHRSVSWYQQTPGQGLQFLFEYFSETQRNKGNFPGRFSGRQFSNSRSEMNVSTLELGDSALYLCASSRGTGGYEQYFGPGTRLTVT.